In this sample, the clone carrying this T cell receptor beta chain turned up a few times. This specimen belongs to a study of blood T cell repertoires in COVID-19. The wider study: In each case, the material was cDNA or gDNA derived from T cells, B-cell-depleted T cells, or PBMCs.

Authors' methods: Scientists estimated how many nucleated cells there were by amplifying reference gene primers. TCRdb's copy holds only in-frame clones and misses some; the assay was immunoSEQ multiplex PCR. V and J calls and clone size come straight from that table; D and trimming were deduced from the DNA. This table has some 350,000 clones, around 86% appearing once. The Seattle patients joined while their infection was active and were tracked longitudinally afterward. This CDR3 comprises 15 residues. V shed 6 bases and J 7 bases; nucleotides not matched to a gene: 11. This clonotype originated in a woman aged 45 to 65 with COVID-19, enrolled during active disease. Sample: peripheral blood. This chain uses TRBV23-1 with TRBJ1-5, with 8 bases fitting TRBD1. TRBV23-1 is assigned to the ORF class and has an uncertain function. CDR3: CASSPPDRARQPQHF. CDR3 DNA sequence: TGCGCCAGCAGCCCACCGGACAGGGCGAGACAGCCCCAGCATTTT.